This entry describes one T cell receptor (beta chain). CDR3 length: 16 residues. CDR1 MRHNA and CDR2 SNTAGT come from the germline V gene. V lost 7 bases and J 4 bases, leaving 23 bases between the germline ends. Time point meaning: peripheral blood 6 weeks after treatment start. The assay was immunoSEQ multiplex PCR, and TCRdb's table has in-frame clones only and misses some. The repertoire holds about 110,000 clones, with approximately 90% as singletons. The sample originates from a study of PD-L1 blockade in urothelial cancer. Study at large: In 2014 therapy began: atezolizumab 1,200 mg intravenously every 3 weeks. The analyses of blood took place 3 weeks (second dose) and 6 weeks after treatment start.

Sequenced material: PBMCs, taken around atezolizumab (anti-PD-L1) treatment. The genes are TRBV6-4 and TRBJ2-7, with D maybe TRBD2 (8 bases). This TCR was recovered from a man between 60 and 75 years old with urothelial cancer. In nucleotides, the CDR3 is TGTGCCAGCAAGGGGGCGGGAGGTCGTTTTCAATACGAGCAGTACTTC. Amino acid sequence: CASKGAGGRFQYEQYF.